These 10 T cell receptor beta chains were all obtained from the same sample, sequenced in a study of human T cells and chemical hapten exposure. TCRdb re-derived calls from the RACE reads in MiXCR, one entry per CDR3 protein. The data hold roughly 70,000 distinct CDR3 sequences, with roughly 9.8% observed a single time. Time point denoted: patch test 1, 2 weeks after DPC sensitization. The treatment here: therapeutic diphenylcyclopropenone sensitization with weekly scalp DPC. Source: whole blood, taken in connection with sensitization to the hapten diphenylcyclopropenone (DPC). These receptors were obtained from a middle-aged woman with alopecia areata. Some clones in this sample may be carry-over from other donors' samples.

This clonotype was counted many times. V usage is TRBV2 and J usage is TRBJ2-3; 7 positions agree with TRBD2. This CDR3 is built from 16 residues. The trim removed 1 base at V and 6 bases at J, leaving 10 bases unmatched. Germline V gives CDR1 SNHLY, CDR2 FYNNEI. The chain's CDR3 is CASSEGLALDQDTQYF. The CDR3 nucleotides read TGTGCCAGCAGTGAAGGACTAGCCCTGGATCAGGATACGCAGTATTTT.

This chain joins TRBV10-3 and TRBJ2-3; possibly TRBD1 for D (7 bases). V lost 2 bases to trimming and J lost 2 bases, with 14 bases between them. Germline-derived CDR1 and CDR2 are ENHRY and SYGVKD. There are 16 residues in the CDR3. The CDR3 DNA is TGTGCCATCAGTGAGACAGGGGAGCGGGCCACAGATACGCAGTATTTT. This translates into CAISETGERATDTQYF.

This clonotype was detected many times. This chain links TRBV4-2 with TRBJ2-3; 14 bases match TRBD2. The CDR3 is 15 amino acids. CDR1 and CDR2 (germline): LGHNA, YNFKEQ. The V and J ends lost 4 bases and 8 bases, in that order; junction bases with no gene match: 5. Here the CDR3 reads CASSPGTSGGGTQYF. DNA of the CDR3: TGTGCCAGCAGCCCGGGGACTAGCGGGGGAGGTACGCAGTATTTT.

This clonotype was seen ten or more times. The chain recombines TRBV7-9 with TRBJ1-1, with TRBD1 identical over 11 bases. Germline V gene data show CDR1 as SEHNR and CDR2 as FQNEAQ (reference sequence). The CDR3 spans 15 residues. The J segment lost 6 bases and the V segment lost 4 bases, leaving 7 bases of the junction unmatched. The CDR3 loop is CASSSYGQGAAEAFF. CDR3 in DNA: TGTGCCAGCAGCTCCTATGGACAGGGGGCCGCTGAAGCTTTCTTT.

CDR3 loop: CASSRRGGGPLSTDTQYF. In DNA, the CDR3 is TGTGCCAGCAGCCGTCGTGGGGGGGGGCCCCTTAGCACAGATACGCAGTATTTT. The chain is built from TRBV4-2 and TRBJ2-3, with D possibly TRBD2 on 7 matching bases. Trimming left V 4 bases short and J 0 bases short, with 20 bases between. The CDR3 length is 18 residues. Germline loops: CDR1 LGHNA, CDR2 YNFKEQ.

This clonotype was detected ten times or more. The rearrangement uses TRBV5-1 and TRBJ1-4, with D unclear. The V and J ends lost 0 bases and 5 bases respectively, with 14 bases between them. CDR3 length: 16 amino acids. Germline CDR1 reads SGHRS; CDR2 reads YFSETQ. In DNA, the CDR3 is TGCGCCAGCAGCTTGGCCCTTGCAGGCGGAAATGAAAAACTGTTTTTT. As protein: CASSLALAGGNEKLFF. The full variable domain, with the rest looked up from reference TRBV5-1 and TRBJ1-4, is KAGVTQTPRYLIKTRGQQVTLSCSPISGHRSVSWYQQTPGQGLQFLFEYFSETQRNKGNFPGRFSGRQFSNSRSEMNVSTLELGDSALYLCASSLALAGGNEKLFFGSGTQLSVL.

This clonotype was counted ten times or more. The chain has TRBV7-3 and TRBJ2-3; TRBD2 matches 12 bases. V gave up 5 bases and J gave up 6 bases; unmatched junction bases: 6. The CDR3 sequence is 15 residues long. Germline CDR1 is SGHTA and CDR2 is FQGTGA. This CDR3 is CASSPLAGGTDTQYF. The CDR3 nucleotides read TGTGCCAGCAGCCCACTAGCGGGGGGAACGGATACGCAGTATTTT.

This clonotype was picked up a small number of times. V is TRBV6-6 and J is TRBJ1-1; D is unresolved. The CDR3 runs to 13 residues. Germline V gene lookup returns CDR1 MNHNY and CDR2 SVGAGI (reference sequence). The V gene lost 8 bases and the J gene lost 3 bases, with 13 bases spanning the gap. CDR3 sequence: CASEVIADTEAFF. The CDR3, as DNA: TGTGCCAGCGAGGTAATCGCGGACACTGAAGCTTTCTTT.

This clonotype occurred many times. The genes are TRBV18 and TRBJ2-3; D gene uncertain. Germline CDR1 KGHSH, CDR2 LQKENI. The CDR3 loop spans 15 amino acids. Trimming left V 2 bases short and J 2 bases short, with 11 bases between. CDR3 in DNA: TGTGCCAGCTCACCATTCTCCAGTGCCACAGATACGCAGTATTTT. It translates to CASSPFSSATDTQYF.

The sample holds many counts of this clonotype. The genes are TRBV7-9 and TRBJ2-5; D might be TRBD1 or TRBD2, each matching 5 bases. There are 16 residues in the CDR3. Deletions cut 6 bases from V and 2 bases from J, with 19 bases between. CDR1 is SEHNR, CDR2 FQNEAQ, per germline (reference sequence). CDR3 loop: CASSDRSGLAQETQYF. As DNA, the CDR3 is TGTGCCAGCAGTGACCGGTCGGGGCTAGCTCAAGAGACCCAGTACTTC. Filled out from reference TRBV7-9 and TRBJ2-5, the complete variable domain reads DTGVSQNPRHKITKRGQNVTFRCDPISEHNRLYWYRQTLGQGPEFLTYFQNEAQLEKSRLLSDRFSAERPKGSFSTLEIQRTEQGDSAMYLCASSDRSGLAQETQYFGPGTRLLVL.